The clone carrying this T cell receptor (beta chain) was picked up one time. This specimen comes from a study of blood T cell repertoires in COVID-19. Study details: Sites across the United States, Italy and Spain contributed samples from acute and convalescent COVID-19. Nucleic acid was either cDNA or gDNA, and it came from T cells, B-cell-depleted T cells, or PBMCs.

Per the original methods: By means of reference gene primer amplification, nucleated cell counts were estimated. TCRdb keeps only in-frame clones here, not all; method: immunoSEQ multiplex PCR. From that table come the V and J calls and clone size; the DNA was used to work out D and trimming. The sample has approximately 250,000 clones, 65% to 90% seen once. In germline, CDR1 is MNHEY, CDR2 SVGAGI. The germline V and J ends were trimmed by 10 bases and 6 bases, with 9 bases remaining between them. The CDR3 consists of 10 residues. The chain couples TRBV6-5 to TRBJ1-2; D ambiguous. Sequenced sample: peripheral blood. This TCR came from a man younger than 45 with active or convalescent COVID-19. The CDR3 bases are TGTGCCACGGTCTCGAATGGCTACACCTTC. Its translation is CATVSNGYTF.